This entry lists 10 T cell receptor beta chains sequenced from one sample in a study of regulatory T cells in long-lasting Graves disease. iRepertoire HTBI primers and Arm-PCR of CDR3 regions built TCR beta libraries. TCRdb redid the calling of the multiplex PCR reads with MiXCR, one entry per CDR3 protein. The data contain roughly 510,000 distinct CDR3 sequences, about 16% of them singletons. Specified time point: newly diagnosed GD, antithyroid drugs for less than 3 months. Researchers made the TCR library from RNA that was extracted from PBMCs. In addition, the sample was reused for a study of T cells in Graves' hyperthyroidism and ophthalmopathy.

This specimen consisted of peripheral blood mononuclear cells (PBMCs), obtained at new diagnosis, from a patient treated with antithyroid drugs. These TCRs come from a man aged 18 to 29 with Graves disease.

V gene TRBV20-1 combines with J gene TRBJ2-6, with 8 bases matching TRBD1. Losses at the gene ends were 0 bases for V and 3 bases for J; bases not matched to a gene: 4. The length of the CDR3 is 16 residues. CDR1 and CDR2 (germline): DFQATT, SNEGSKA (reference sequence). The CDR3 sequence: CSARDTTGVGANVLTF. Written as DNA, the CDR3 is TGCAGTGCTAGAGATACGACAGGGGTTGGGGCCAACGTCCTGACTTTC.

This clonotype appeared many times. The chain joins TRBV3-1 to TRBJ1-4; D unresolved. The germline gives CDR1 LGHDT, CDR2 YNNKEL (reference sequence). Trimming shortened V by 4 bases and J by 8 bases, and 8 bases separated the two germline ends. This CDR3 region has 12 residues. This CDR3 is CASSRSWEKLFF. The CDR3, as DNA: TGTGCCAGCAGCCGCTCTTGGGAAAAACTGTTTTTT.

This clonotype was seen only a few times. The V gene is TRBV18, the J gene TRBJ2-1; D might be TRBD2 (6 bases). V shed 2 bases and J shed 7 bases, with 21 bases lying between them. Germline V lookup: CDR1 KGHSH, CDR2 LQKENI. This CDR3 has 17 amino acids. CDR3 amino acids: CASSPKPTRGGGNEQFF. The CDR3 DNA sequence: TGTGCCAGCTCACCAAAACCGACAAGGGGAGGAGGGAATGAGCAGTTCTTC.

This sequence joins TRBV6-1 and TRBJ1-4, with 9 nucleotides matching TRBD1. The CDR3 length is 13 residues. V lost 6 bases and J lost 8; bases outside the gene matches: 4. Per the germline V gene, CDR1 is MNHNS and CDR2 is SASEGT. In nucleotides, the CDR3 is TGTGCCAGCAGGGGGACAGGGATAGAAAAACTGTTTTTT. Protein: CASRGTGIEKLFF.

This clonotype was observed at least ten times. The rearrangement uses TRBV12-3 or TRBV12-4 and TRBJ1-4; 9 nucleotides align to TRBD1. This CDR3 is built from 14 residues. The junction had 6 bases not matched to a gene; V was cut back by 5 bases and J by 8 bases. The CDR3 DNA sequence: TGTGCCAGCAGTCGGGACAGGGCTGGGGAAAAACTGTTTTTT. It specifies CASSRDRAGEKLFF.

The chain has TRBV9 and TRBJ2-3; D not certain. The V and J ends lost 0 bases and 5 bases respectively, with 7 bases between them. The germline V gene has CDR1 SGDLS and CDR2 YYNGEE. The CDR3 length is 13 residues. In nucleotides, the CDR3 is TGTGCCAGCAGCGTAGACCCGAAAGATACGCAGTATTTT. Translation: CASSVDPKDTQYF.

In this sample, this clonotype turned up many times. The chain uses TRBV28 and TRBJ2-7; D remains ambiguous. Germline V gives CDR1 MDHEN, CDR2 SYDVKM. V gave up 3 bases and J gave up 0 bases, with 12 bases separating them. CDR3 size: 15 residues. The CDR3 loop is CASSFGALFSYEQYF. In nucleotides, the CDR3 is TGTGCCAGCAGTTTTGGCGCCCTTTTCTCCTACGAGCAGTACTTC.

J is TRBJ1-1 and V is TRBV7-9; D gene ambiguous. Germline V CDR1 and CDR2: SEHNR, FQNEAQ (reference sequence). The ends were cut back, 2 bases at V and 0 bases at J, with 13 bases in the middle. The CDR3 contains 16 residues. CDR3 region: CASSLSVQRLNTEAFF. For the CDR3, the DNA is TGTGCCAGCAGCTTATCGGTACAGAGACTGAACACTGAAGCTTTCTTT.

Of note for this clonotype: With a much larger clone just one base away, this may be a read error. The CDR3, as DNA: TGTGCCAGCAGTAATTCCCCGGGAGGGATATACACCGGGGAGCTGTTTTTT. Amino acid sequence: CASSNSPGGIYTGELFF. This chain uses TRBV6-1 with TRBJ2-2, with TRBD2 matching over 8 bases. With 5 bases clipped from V and 3 bases from J, the junction kept 11 bases outside the gene matches. The CDR3 covers 17 residues. Per the germline V gene, CDR1 is MNHNS and CDR2 is SASEGT.

This clonotype was detected ten times or more. The J gene is TRBJ2-5, the V gene TRBV18; D not resolved. The V end lost 4 bases, the J end lost 4 bases, and 10 bases lay between the germline ends. This CDR3 contains 13 residues. CDR1 and CDR2 from the germline V gene are KGHSH and LQKENI. The CDR3 spells CASSRTAGETQYF. CDR3 bases: TGTGCCAGCTCACGCACAGCAGGAGAGACCCAGTACTTC. The full variable domain, completed using reference TRBV18 and TRBJ2-5, is NAGVMQNPRHLVRRRGQEARLRCSPMKGHSHVYWYRQLPEEGLKFMVYLQKENIIDESGMPKERFSAEFPKEGPSILRIQQVVRGDSAAYFCASSRTAGETQYFGPGTRLLVL.